This TCR beta chain is from a study of blood T cell repertoires in COVID-19. Original processing methods: Estimated nucleated cell counts came from reference gene primer amplification. The assay was immunoSEQ multiplex PCR, and TCRdb's table has in-frame clones only and misses some. Clone size and the V and J calls come from that table; the DNA yielded D and trimming. The profile shows fewer than 50,000 clones, more than 75% of them singletons. Sequencing was carried out using peripheral blood. This sequence originates from a man in his fifties with active COVID-19.

The CDR3 coding sequence is TGTGCCAGCATCCCCCCGGGGGTAAATTCACCCCTCCACTTT. Translated: CASIPPGVNSPLHF. This sequence joins TRBV7-9 and TRBJ1-6, with D possibly TRBD1 on 5 matching bases. The CDR3 spans 14 residues. Germline CDR1 is SEHNR and CDR2 is FQNEAQ (reference sequence). The germline V and J ends were trimmed by 7 bases and 7 bases, with 14 bases remaining between them.